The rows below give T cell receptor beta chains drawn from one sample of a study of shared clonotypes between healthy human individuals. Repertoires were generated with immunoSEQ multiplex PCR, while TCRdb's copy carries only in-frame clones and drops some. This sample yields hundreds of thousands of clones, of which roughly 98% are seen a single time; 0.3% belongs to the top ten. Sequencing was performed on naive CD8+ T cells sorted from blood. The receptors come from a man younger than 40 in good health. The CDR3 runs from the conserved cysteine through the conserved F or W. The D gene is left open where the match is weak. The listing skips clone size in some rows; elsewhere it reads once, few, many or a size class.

DNA: TGTGCCAGCACCCGTCCCGGGAGCTACAATGAGCAGTTCTTC
CDR3: CASTRPGSYNEQFF
V: TRBV28
size: .
D: .
J: TRBJ2-1

DNA: TGTGCCACCAGCAGTTGGACTAGCGGGATCGGTACTGGAGAGCAGTACTTC
CDR3: CATSSWTSGIGTGEQYF
V: TRBV15
size: .
D: TRBD2
J: TRBJ2-7

DNA: TGTGCCAGCAATCTAGCGGGAGCCTACGAGCAGTACTTC
CDR3: CASNLAGAYEQYF
V: TRBV28
size: .
D: TRBD2
J: TRBJ2-7

DNA: TGTGCCAGCAGCGAGTGGGACAGGGGGGAAGAGACCCAGTACTTC
CDR3: CASSEWDRGEETQYF
V: TRBV9
size: .
D: TRBD1
J: TRBJ2-5

DNA: TGCGCCAGCAGCCAAGATGCGGGAGGAGTCCTTTCCTACGAGCAGTACTTC
CDR3: CASSQDAGGVLSYEQYF
V: TRBV4-1
size: .
D: TRBD2
J: TRBJ2-7

DNA: TGTGCCACCAGCAGAGAACACAGGAACCCCCACTACGAGCAGTACTTC
CDR3: CATSREHRNPHYEQYF
V: TRBV15
size: .
D: .
J: TRBJ2-7

DNA: TGTGCCAGCAGTACCCTCCGGACAGGGGCCTTGAGGGGCTACACCTTC
CDR3: CASSTLRTGALRGYTF
V: TRBV28
size: .
D: TRBD1
J: TRBJ1-2

DNA: TGCGCCAGCAGCCAGACTCTCGGACTAGCGTCGAACGAGCAGTACTTC
CDR3: CASSQTLGLASNEQYF
V: TRBV4-1
size: .
D: TRBD2
J: TRBJ2-7

DNA: TGCAGCGTTGAACAGGGGTATAACACCGGGGAGCTGTTTTTT
CDR3: CSVEQGYNTGELFF
V: TRBV29-1
size: .
D: .
J: TRBJ2-2

DNA: TGTGCCAGCAGCTTGTTACCGAATGAGCAGTTCTTC
CDR3: CASSLLPNEQFF
V: TRBV5-6
size: .
D: .
J: TRBJ2-1

DNA: TGTGCCACCAGCAGCCAAAGCACCGGGGAGCTGTTTTTT
CDR3: CATSSQSTGELFF
V: TRBV15
size: .
D: .
J: TRBJ2-2

DNA: TGTGCCAGCAGCTCAGGGGGCAGAATGAACACTGAAGCTTTCTTT
CDR3: CASSSGGRMNTEAFF
V: TRBV11-2
size: .
D: TRBD1
J: TRBJ1-1

DNA: TGTGCCACCAGCAGAGATCGAACCTCGTCCTACTTAGAGCAGTACTTC
CDR3: CATSRDRTSSYLEQYF
V: TRBV15
size: .
D: .
J: TRBJ2-7

DNA: TGTGCCAGCAGCACATTTCTAGGGGGGTCTGAAGCTTTCTTT
CDR3: CASSTFLGGSEAFF
V: TRBV7-9
size: few
D: .
J: TRBJ1-1

DNA: TGCGCCAGCAGCTTGGGGTGGGACGGGACCTACGAGCAGTACTTC
CDR3: CASSLGWDGTYEQYF
V: TRBV5-1
size: .
D: .
J: TRBJ2-7

DNA: TGCAGCGTTGAAGACGCACGGGGCACAGATACGCAGTATTTT
CDR3: CSVEDARGTDTQYF
V: TRBV29-1
size: few
D: .
J: TRBJ2-3

DNA: TGTGCCAGCAGCTTAGGGACAGTTTATGGCTACACCTTC
CDR3: CASSLGTVYGYTF
V: TRBV7-2
size: .
D: .
J: TRBJ1-2

DNA: TGTGCCAGCAGAATGACTAGCGGGATCCAGATGGCTTACAATGAGCAGTTCTTC
CDR3: CASRMTSGIQMAYNEQFF
V: TRBV7-9
size: .
D: TRBD2
J: TRBJ2-1

DNA: TGTGCCAGCAGCCCCTACGGAGGAGGCCTCTACAATGAGCAGTTCTTC
CDR3: CASSPYGGGLYNEQFF
V: TRBV28
size: .
D: .
J: TRBJ2-1

DNA: TGTGCCAGCAGCCCAACTGGTAGCGGGAGTGTAAACGAGCAGTACTTC
CDR3: CASSPTGSGSVNEQYF
V: TRBV13
size: .
D: TRBD2
J: TRBJ2-7

DNA: TGTGCCAGCAGTTCGAGTGGGGAAAGCACTGAAGCTTTCTTT
CDR3: CASSSSGESTEAFF
V: TRBV5-6
size: .
D: .
J: TRBJ1-1

DNA: TGTGCCAGCAGTCCGTTTAGTGGGGGAATAACCGGGGAGCTGTTTTTT
CDR3: CASSPFSGGITGELFF
V: TRBV28
size: .
D: .
J: TRBJ2-2

DNA: TGTGCCAGCCGTAACACGGCTCGAACCTACGAGCAGTACTTC
CDR3: CASRNTARTYEQYF
V: TRBV28
size: .
D: .
J: TRBJ2-7

DNA: TGTGCCAGCAGCTTCCCGAGCTCCTACGAGCAGTACTTC
CDR3: CASSFPSSYEQYF
V: TRBV7-9
size: .
D: .
J: TRBJ2-7

DNA: TGTGCCAGCAGCCCACAGGGGAAGGCCTGGCGTTCATCCTACAATGAGCAGTTCTTC
CDR3: CASSPQGKAWRSSYNEQFF
V: TRBV14
size: .
D: TRBD1
J: TRBJ2-1

DNA: TGTGCCATCAGTGAGTCAAGGGGCGGCAGGGGCGATTACGAGCAGTACTTC
CDR3: CAISESRGGRGDYEQYF
V: TRBV10-3
size: .
D: .
J: TRBJ2-7

DNA: TGTGCCAGCAGCTTGGCTGGGGGGGTTGAGACCCAGTACTTC
CDR3: CASSLAGGVETQYF
V: TRBV5-4
size: .
D: TRBD2
J: TRBJ2-5

DNA: TGCGCCAGCAGCCAAGGGACAGGGGATAACAATGAGCAGTTCTTC
CDR3: CASSQGTGDNNEQFF
V: TRBV4-3
size: .
D: TRBD1
J: TRBJ2-1

DNA: TGTGCCAGCAGTTTAGAGAATCAGCCCCAGCATTTT
CDR3: CASSLENQPQHF
V: TRBV28
size: .
D: .
J: TRBJ1-5

DNA: TGTGCCACCAGCAGAGTATTCCGCGGGGTCGACGAGCAGTACTTC
CDR3: CATSRVFRGVDEQYF
V: TRBV15
size: .
D: .
J: TRBJ2-7

DNA: TGTGCCTGGTATATGAACACTGAAGCTTTCTTT
CDR3: CAWYMNTEAFF
V: TRBV30
size: .
D: .
J: TRBJ1-1

DNA: TGTGCCAGCAGTGACTGGACAGGGGGCGGTGAGCAGTTCTTC
CDR3: CASSDWTGGGEQFF
V: TRBV2
size: .
D: TRBD1
J: TRBJ2-1

DNA: TGTGCCAGCAGCAAAGGGGGACAAGGGGTAAACACTGAAGCTTTCTTT
CDR3: CASSKGGQGVNTEAFF
V: TRBV2
size: .
D: .
J: TRBJ1-1

DNA: TGCGCCAGCAGCCAAGAACCTCTCTCCAATGAGCAGTTCTTC
CDR3: CASSQEPLSNEQFF
V: TRBV4-1
size: .
D: .
J: TRBJ2-1

DNA: TGTGCCAGCAGTGGGGGACAGAAATCTGGGGCCAACGTCCTGACTTTC
CDR3: CASSGGQKSGANVLTF
V: TRBV28
size: once
D: TRBD1
J: TRBJ2-6

DNA: TGCAGCGTCCAGGGGATCTCTGGGGCCAACGTCCTGACTTTC
CDR3: CSVQGISGANVLTF
V: TRBV29-1
size: .
D: .
J: TRBJ2-6

DNA: TGTGCCAGCAGTTACTCCGTCTCCGGGGCCAATCAGCCCCAGCATTTT
CDR3: CASSYSVSGANQPQHF
V: TRBV6-6
size: .
D: .
J: TRBJ1-5

DNA: TGTGCCAGCAGTCCGGGACAGGGGGTTAACGAGCAGTACTTC
CDR3: CASSPGQGVNEQYF
V: TRBV27
size: .
D: TRBD1
J: TRBJ2-7

DNA: TGTGCCATTGGACGAGGGGGAGGCACCGGGGAGCTGTTTTTT
CDR3: CAIGRGGGTGELFF
V: TRBV6-6
size: .
D: .
J: TRBJ2-2

DNA: TGTGCCAGCAGTCTCTTATTGGAGACCCAGTACTTC
CDR3: CASSLLLETQYF
V: TRBV27
size: once
D: .
J: TRBJ2-5

DNA: TGTGCCAGCTCACCACCGACAGGGCTATTCTACGAGCAGTACTTC
CDR3: CASSPPTGLFYEQYF
V: TRBV18
size: .
D: TRBD1
J: TRBJ2-7

DNA: TGCAGCACCCGACAGGGGAAGTACGCGACCCAGTACTTC
CDR3: CSTRQGKYATQYF
V: TRBV29-1
size: .
D: TRBD1
J: TRBJ2-5

DNA: TGCGCCAGCAGTGCCGGAGAAAAACTGTTTTTT
CDR3: CASSAGEKLFF
V: TRBV10-1
size: .
D: .
J: TRBJ1-4

DNA: TGTGCCAGCAGCTGGGCAGGGCAGCCCCAGCATTTT
CDR3: CASSWAGQPQHF
V: TRBV28
size: .
D: .
J: TRBJ1-5

DNA: TGTGCCAGCAGTTTATCAGGGGTGTACGAGCAGTACTTC
CDR3: CASSLSGVYEQYF
V: TRBV27
size: .
D: .
J: TRBJ2-7